One T cell receptor (beta chain) is described in this entry. Its antigen is not known. The sample belongs to a study of T cells in Graves' hyperthyroidism and ophthalmopathy. Study results and caveats: Ophthalmopathy was model-predicted a median about 6 months pre-onset. Peripheral blood also featured most of the thyroid clonotypes expanded above 0.001.

The CDR3 spans 15 residues. Trimming cost V 6 bases and J 4 bases, with 18 bases left between them. Germline values: CDR1 SGHTA, CDR2 FQGNSA. Uncontrolled infection, other autoimmune disease, pregnancy or lactation barred patients from enrollment. The CDR3 regions of TCR beta were amplified from RNA transcripts. The TCR CDR3 first-round RT-PCR relied on the HTBI primer set. TCRdb analysed the multiplex PCR reads with MiXCR anew, one entry per CDR3 protein. The sample lists about 610,000 distinct CDR3 sequences, 16% occurring once. The specimen was blood. The origin of this receptor is a woman in her forties with Graves' ophthalmopathy. The rearrangement uses TRBV7-2 and TRBJ2-5, with D unclear. CDR3 residues: CASSLGGVVRETQYF. The CDR3 DNA reads as TGTGCCAGCAGTCTAGGTGGAGTAGTCCGAGAGACCCAGTACTTC. The full variable domain, its missing parts supplied by reference TRBV7-2 and TRBJ2-5, is GAGVSQSPSNKVTEKGKDVELRCDPISGHTALYWYRQSLGQGLEFLIYFQGNSAPDKSGLPSDRFSAERTGGSVSTLTIQRTQQEDSAVYLCASSLGGVVRETQYFGPGTRLLVL.